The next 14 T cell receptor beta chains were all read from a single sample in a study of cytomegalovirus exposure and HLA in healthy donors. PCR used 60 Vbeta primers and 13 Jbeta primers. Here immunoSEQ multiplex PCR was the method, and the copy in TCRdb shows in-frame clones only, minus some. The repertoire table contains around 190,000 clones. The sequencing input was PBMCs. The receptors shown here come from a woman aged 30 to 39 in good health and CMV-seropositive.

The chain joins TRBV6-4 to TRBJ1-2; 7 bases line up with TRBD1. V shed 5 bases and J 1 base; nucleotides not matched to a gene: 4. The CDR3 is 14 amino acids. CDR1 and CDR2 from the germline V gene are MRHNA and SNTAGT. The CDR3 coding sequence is TGTGCCAGCAGTCGGGACAGAAATAACTATGGCTACACCTTC. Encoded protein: CASSRDRNNYGYTF.

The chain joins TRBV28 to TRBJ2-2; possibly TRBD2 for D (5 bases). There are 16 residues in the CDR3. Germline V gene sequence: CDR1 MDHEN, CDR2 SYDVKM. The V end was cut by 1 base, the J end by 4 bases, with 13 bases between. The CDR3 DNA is TGTGCCAGCAGTTTATTAGTGTGGGAGAGCACCGGGGAGCTGTTTTTT. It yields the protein CASSLLVWESTGELFF.

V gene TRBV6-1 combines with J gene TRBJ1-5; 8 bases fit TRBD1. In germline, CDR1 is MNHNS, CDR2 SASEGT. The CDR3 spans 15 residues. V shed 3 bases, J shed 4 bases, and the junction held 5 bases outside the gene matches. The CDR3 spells CASSDSTGANQPQHF. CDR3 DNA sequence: TGTGCCAGCAGTGATTCGACAGGGGCAAATCAGCCCCAGCATTTT.

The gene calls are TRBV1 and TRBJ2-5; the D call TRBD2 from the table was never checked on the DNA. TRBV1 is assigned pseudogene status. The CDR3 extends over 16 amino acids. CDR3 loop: CTSSVGLAGSQETQYF. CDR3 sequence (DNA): TGCACCAGCAGCGTGGGACTAGCGGGGAGCCAAGAGACCCAGTACTTC.

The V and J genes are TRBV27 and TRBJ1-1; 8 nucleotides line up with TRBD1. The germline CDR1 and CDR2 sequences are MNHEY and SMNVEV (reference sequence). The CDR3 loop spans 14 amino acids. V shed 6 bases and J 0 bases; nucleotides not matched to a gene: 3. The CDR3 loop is CASRDRALNTEAFF. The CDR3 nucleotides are TGTGCCAGCAGGGACAGGGCTTTGAACACTGAAGCTTTCTTT.

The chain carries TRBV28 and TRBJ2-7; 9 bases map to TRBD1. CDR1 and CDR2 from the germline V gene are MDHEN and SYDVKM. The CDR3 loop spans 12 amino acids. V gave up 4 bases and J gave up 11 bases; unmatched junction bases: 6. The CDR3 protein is CASSSLGDREYF. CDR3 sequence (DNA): TGTGCCAGCAGTTCGCTAGGGGACAGGGAGTACTTC.

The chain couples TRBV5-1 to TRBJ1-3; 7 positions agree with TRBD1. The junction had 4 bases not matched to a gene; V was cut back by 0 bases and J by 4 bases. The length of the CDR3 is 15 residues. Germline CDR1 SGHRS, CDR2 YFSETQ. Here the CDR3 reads CASSLEGQKGNTIYF. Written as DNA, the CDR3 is TGCGCCAGCAGCTTGGAGGGACAGAAGGGAAACACCATATATTTT.

CDR3 sequence (DNA): TGTGCCAGCAGCGTGGGACAGGGGGGTGGAACTAATGAAAAACTGTTTTTT. It yields the protein CASSVGQGGGTNEKLFF. The chain joins TRBV9 to TRBJ1-4, with TRBD1 identical over 11 bases. The CDR3 runs 17 residues. V gave up 2 bases and J gave up 1 base; unmatched junction bases: 4. Germline loops: CDR1 SGDLS, CDR2 YYNGEE.

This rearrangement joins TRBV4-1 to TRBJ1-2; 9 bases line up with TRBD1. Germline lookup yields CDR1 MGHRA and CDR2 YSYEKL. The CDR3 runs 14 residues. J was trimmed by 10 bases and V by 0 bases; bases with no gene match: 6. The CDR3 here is CASSQESRTGDYTF. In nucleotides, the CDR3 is TGCGCCAGCAGCCAAGAGTCTAGGACAGGGGACTACACCTTC.

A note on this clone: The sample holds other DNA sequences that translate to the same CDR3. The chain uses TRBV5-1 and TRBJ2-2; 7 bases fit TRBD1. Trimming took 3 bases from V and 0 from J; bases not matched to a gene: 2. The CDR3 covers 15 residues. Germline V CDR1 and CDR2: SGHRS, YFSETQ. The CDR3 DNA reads TGCGCCAGCAGCTGGGACAGCGCGAACACCGGGGAGCTGTTTTTT. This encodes CASSWDSANTGELFF.

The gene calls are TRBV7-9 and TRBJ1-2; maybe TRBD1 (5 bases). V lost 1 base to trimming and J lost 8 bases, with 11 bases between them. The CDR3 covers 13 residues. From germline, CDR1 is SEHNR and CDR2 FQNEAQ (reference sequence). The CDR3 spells CASSLESGLGYTF. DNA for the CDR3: TGTGCCAGCAGCTTAGAGTCAGGGTTGGGCTACACCTTC.

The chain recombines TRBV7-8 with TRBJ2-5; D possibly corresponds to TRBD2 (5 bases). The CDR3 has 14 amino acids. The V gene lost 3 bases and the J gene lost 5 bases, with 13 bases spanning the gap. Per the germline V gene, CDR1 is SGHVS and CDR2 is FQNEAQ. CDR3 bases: TGTGCCAGCAGCTTGGGAGTTGTGTTGGAGACCCAGTACTTC. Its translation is CASSLGVVLETQYF.

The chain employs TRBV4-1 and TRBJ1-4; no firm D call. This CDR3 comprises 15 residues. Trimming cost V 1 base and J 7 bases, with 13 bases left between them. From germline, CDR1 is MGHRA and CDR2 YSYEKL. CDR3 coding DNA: TGCGCCAGCAGCCAAGGTGGACTACGGGGTGAAAAACTGTTTTTT. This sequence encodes CASSQGGLRGEKLFF.

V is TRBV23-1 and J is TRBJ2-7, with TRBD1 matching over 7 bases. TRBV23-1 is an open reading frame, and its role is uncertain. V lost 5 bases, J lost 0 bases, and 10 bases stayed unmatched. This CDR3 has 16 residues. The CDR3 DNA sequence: TGCGCCAGCAGTTCAACTGACAGGGAGATCTCCTACGAGCAGTACTTC. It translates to CASSSTDREISYEQYF.